This section outlines one T cell receptor (beta chain) sequence together with its context. This sample is part of a study of technical replicates of blood from a few donors. The assay was immunoSEQ multiplex PCR, and TCRdb's table has in-frame clones only and misses some. This table has some 70,000 clones, about 97% appearing once. The CDR3 is 15 amino acids. With 0 bases removed from V and 1 base from J, the gap between germline ends came to 9 bases. Germline CDR1 LGHNA, CDR2 YNFKEQ. The rearrangement links TRBV4-2 to TRBJ1-1; a possible D gene is TRBD1 (6 bases). The sequenced material came from T cells isolated from PBMCs. This receptor was taken from a human donor in good health. The CDR3 region has the DNA TGTGCCAGCAGCCAAGAGACAGGAGAGAACACTGAAGCTTTCTTT. This sequence encodes CASSQETGENTEAFF.